The next 7 T cell receptor beta chains were all read from a single sample in a study of T-cell reconstitution after alpha-beta-depleted transplantation in children. Unique molecular identifiers were used in preparing the TCRbeta library. TCRdb re-called the PCR reads through MiXCR, storing one row per CDR3 protein. The sample includes roughly 350,000 distinct CDR3 sequences, over 9% of them seen just once. The starting material was PBMCs from the stem cell graft donor, obtained from the stem cell graft. Receptors originate from a human donor who donated a stem cell graft to a child with acute lymphoblastic leukemia.

The gene calls are TRBV12-3 or TRBV12-4 and TRBJ2-7, with D unresolved. This CDR3 contains 13 residues. V was clipped by 2 bases and J by 3 bases, with 8 bases between them. In DNA form, the CDR3 reads TGTGCCAGCAGTTTAAGGAGAGACTACGAGCAGTACTTC. It is translated as CASSLRRDYEQYF.

This clonotype was counted between two and nine times. The V and J genes are TRBV10-3 and TRBJ2-4, with D perhaps matching TRBD1 or TRBD2 (5 bases each). Germline V gene data show CDR1 as ENHRY and CDR2 as SYGVKD. CDR3 length: 15 amino acids. V lost 2 bases, J lost 4 bases, and 12 bases lay in between. CDR3 residues: CAISEGMGRKNIQYF. The CDR3 nucleotides are TGTGCCATCAGTGAGGGAATGGGACGGAAAAACATTCAGTACTTC.

The chain couples TRBV7-9 to TRBJ2-7; possibly TRBD1 or TRBD2 for D (5 bases each). Trimming removed 3 bases at V and 6 bases at J, with 12 bases between. Germline V lookup: CDR1 SEHNR, CDR2 FQNEAQ (reference sequence). CDR3 length: 13 amino acids. This chain's CDR3 is CASSFPGAIEQYF. DNA for the CDR3: TGTGCCAGCAGCTTCCCCGGGGCCATCGAGCAGTACTTC.

The rearrangement uses TRBV2 and TRBJ2-1, with 8 positions matching TRBD2. With V trimmed by 6 bases and J by 6 bases, 10 bases remained unmatched. The CDR3 is 15 residues long. Germline CDR1 and CDR2: SNHLY and FYNNEI. This chain's CDR3 is CASRIEGLGRNEQFF. CDR3 nucleotide sequence: TGTGCCAGCAGGATCGAGGGACTAGGCCGCAATGAGCAGTTCTTC.

Only a few counts were recorded for this clonotype. This chain uses TRBV5-1 with TRBJ1-1; D is unclear. Germline lookup yields CDR1 SGHRS and CDR2 YFSETQ. Trimming took off 2 bases at V and 3 bases at J, with 8 bases between the two ends. This CDR3 comprises 13 residues. The CDR3 DNA reads TGCGCCAGCAGCTTTGGCATGGACACTGAAGCTTTCTTT. It codes for CASSFGMDTEAFF.

In its sample, this clonotype was seen many times. The chain is built from TRBV7-8 and TRBJ2-7; TRBD1 matches 11 bases. In germline, CDR1 is SGHVS, CDR2 FQNEAQ. V trimming: 6 bases; J trimming: 9 bases; junction bases outside the gene matches: 10. This CDR3 has 14 residues. The CDR3 DNA reads TGTGCCAGCAGTACCGGACAGGGGGCTTCAGGGCAGTACTTC. Its translation is CASSTGQGASGQYF.

This clonotype was recorded many times. The gene calls are TRBV4-1 and TRBJ2-3; D remains unclear. Trimming took off 0 bases at V and 2 bases at J, with 9 bases between the two ends. Germline V CDR1 and CDR2: MGHRA, YSYEKL. This CDR3 is 15 amino acids long. Written as DNA, the CDR3 is TGCGCCAGCAGCCAAGAACTGCGGACCACAGATACGCAGTATTTT. Amino acid sequence: CASSQELRTTDTQYF.